This TCR beta chain was sequenced in a study of OX40 agonist ivuxolimab in advanced cancers. The CDR3 consists of 15 residues. Unmatched junction bases numbered 12, after V lost 5 bases and J lost 6 bases. Germline-derived CDR1 and CDR2 are SEHNR and FQNEAQ (reference sequence). Individuals having autoimmune disease history or systemic immunosuppression were not enrolled. The table came from immunoSEQ multiplex PCR; TCRdb's copy has only in-frame clones and leaves some out. The profile covers 20,000 to 30,000 clones, with 80% to 90% appearing a single time and about 15% taken by the ten largest. The chain employs TRBV7-9 and TRBJ2-7; 8 positions agree with TRBD1. The sequence was obtained from an adult with an advanced solid tumor such as melanoma, head and neck, liver or kidney cancer. Sample: CD4+ or CD8+ T cells sorted from blood, taken in a trial of the OX40 agonist ivuxolimab. The DNA of the CDR3 is TGTGCCAGCAGCCCAGGCGACAGGGGAATCGTCGAGCAGTACTTC. Translated: CASSPGDRGIVEQYF.